Presented here are 13 T cell receptor beta chains from one specimen sequenced in a study of identical twins. MiXCR, applied by TCRdb to the 5' RACE reads, yields one record per CDR3 protein. The repertoire holds more than 600,000 distinct CDR3 sequences, with 15% to 20% as singletons. The same data also went into a second study, on T cells expressing NK-cell markers.

The sequencing input was PBMCs. These receptors originate from a woman between 18 and 29 years old in good health.

DNA for the CDR3: TGTGCCAGCAGCTTAACCTCACCTACCTACAATGAGCAGTTCTTC. It codes for CASSLTSPTYNEQFF. V is TRBV7-2 and J is TRBJ2-1; D gene uncertain. V lost 2 bases and J 2 bases, leaving 10 bases between the germline ends. Germline CDR1 is SGHTA and CDR2 is FQGNSA. The CDR3 runs 15 residues.

This clonotype was seen more than once but under ten times. This chain uses TRBV9 with TRBJ1-2; D ambiguous. Germline CDR1 is SGDLS and CDR2 is YYNGEE. Trimming took 0 bases from V and 5 from J, leaving 8 bases between them. The CDR3 has 13 residues. The chain's CDR3 is CASSVGQQYGYTF. The CDR3 region has the DNA TGTGCCAGCAGCGTAGGGCAGCAGTATGGCTACACCTTC.

This clonotype was seen a handful of times. The CDR3 here is CASSPPGSNTQYF. In DNA, the CDR3 is TGTGCCAGCAGCCCCCCGGGAAGCAATACGCAGTATTTT. The rearrangement uses TRBV7-2 and TRBJ2-3; tentative D call: TRBD2 (5 bases). Germline CDR1 reads SGHTA; CDR2 reads FQGNSA. The V gene lost 5 bases and the J gene lost 7 bases, with 13 bases spanning the gap. CDR3 length equals 13 residues. The variable domain in full, completed from reference TRBV7-2 and TRBJ2-3, reads GAGVSQSPSNKVTEKGKDVELRCDPISGHTALYWYRQSLGQGLEFLIYFQGNSAPDKSGLPSDRFSAERTGGSVSTLTIQRTQQEDSAVYLCASSPPGSNTQYFGPGTRLTVL.

The chain combines TRBV20-1 with TRBJ1-5; weak D call: TRBD1 (5 bases). CDR3 length: 14 residues. Germline V lookup: CDR1 DFQATT, CDR2 SNEGSKA (reference sequence). V dropped 5 bases and J dropped 6 bases, with 17 bases sitting between them. CDR3 sequence reads: CSAHRDGPGQPQHF. The CDR3 DNA reads TGCAGTGCTCACCGGGACGGTCCCGGTCAGCCCCAGCATTTT.

This chain links TRBV20-1 with TRBJ1-1, with D uncertain. Germline V gene lookup returns CDR1 DFQATT and CDR2 SNEGSKA (reference sequence). This CDR3 comprises 12 residues. This CDR3 is CTSHGRGAEAFF. CDR3 DNA sequence: TGCACTTCCCACGGGAGAGGCGCTGAAGCTTTCTTT.

The gene calls are TRBV12-3 or TRBV12-4 and TRBJ1-4, with D possibly TRBD1 on 5 matching bases. This CDR3 has 16 amino acids. Trimming stripped 9 bases from V and 6 bases from J, with 23 bases between. DNA of the CDR3: TGTGCCAGTACACCCTTCGGGGGTATGGGGGATGAAAAACTGTTTTTT. It is translated as CASTPFGGMGDEKLFF.

The chain combines TRBV2 with TRBJ2-5, with D possibly being TRBD2 (5 bases). CDR3 size: 11 residues. Deletions cut 0 bases from V and 9 bases from J, with 5 bases between. Per germline, CDR1 SNHLY and CDR2 FYNNEI. This CDR3 is CASSEAEAQYF. DNA of the CDR3: TGTGCCAGCAGTGAAGCGGAGGCCCAGTACTTC.

The chain combines TRBV7-2 with TRBJ1-2; D perhaps matches TRBD1 (5 bases). Germline CDR1 and CDR2: SGHTA and FQGNSA. V dropped 5 bases and J dropped 6 bases, with 10 bases sitting between them. This CDR3 has 12 amino acids. The DNA for the CDR3 is TGTGCCAGCAGCCCGCGCAGGGATGGCTACACCTTC. Residues: CASSPRRDGYTF.

The chain recombines TRBV7-6 with TRBJ2-2; D assignment may be TRBD1 or TRBD2 (6 bases each). Germline-derived CDR1 and CDR2 are SGHVS and FNYEAQ. The CDR3 is 14 residues long. Trimming pared 1 base from V and 7 bases from J, leaving 10 bases between. This CDR3 reads CASSLVGGIGELFF. CDR3 coding DNA: TGTGCCAGCAGCTTAGTCGGGGGCATCGGGGAGCTGTTTTTT.

The chain couples TRBV7-3 to TRBJ2-7; D gene uncertain. Trimming took 2 bases from V and 5 from J, leaving 13 bases between them. The CDR3 runs to 14 residues. Looked up from germline, CDR1 is SGHTA and CDR2 is FQGTGA. The CDR3 region has the DNA TGTGCCAGCAGCTTACAAGGGTTTTCCAACGAGCAGTACTTC. Its translation is CASSLQGFSNEQYF.

This chain joins TRBV5-4 and TRBJ2-2, with TRBD1 matching over 8 bases. Trimming cost V 9 bases and J 1 base; bases outside gene matches: 8. The CDR3 covers 15 residues. From germline, CDR1 is SGHNT and CDR2 YYREEE (reference sequence). The CDR3: CAINPGTGNTGELFF. The DNA of the CDR3 is TGTGCCATCAACCCCGGGACAGGGAACACCGGGGAGCTGTTTTTT.

The rearrangement uses TRBV29-1 and TRBJ2-1, with D perhaps matching TRBD1 or TRBD2 (5 bases each). This CDR3 has 13 amino acids. Deletions cut 6 bases from V and 2 bases from J, with 11 bases between. Germline CDR1 reads SQVTM; CDR2 reads ANQGSEA. The CDR3 here is CSVSGTTYNEQFF. In nucleotides, the CDR3 is TGCAGCGTGTCCGGGACCACCTACAATGAGCAGTTCTTC.

V usage is TRBV7-2 and J usage is TRBJ1-3, with D unresolved. Trimming pared 5 bases from V and 0 bases from J, leaving 11 bases between. CDR3 length: 15 amino acids. Germline values: CDR1 SGHTA, CDR2 FQGNSA. The CDR3 spells CASSPDGLSGNTIYF. The CDR3 DNA is TGTGCCAGCAGCCCGGACGGGCTCTCTGGAAACACCATATATTTT.